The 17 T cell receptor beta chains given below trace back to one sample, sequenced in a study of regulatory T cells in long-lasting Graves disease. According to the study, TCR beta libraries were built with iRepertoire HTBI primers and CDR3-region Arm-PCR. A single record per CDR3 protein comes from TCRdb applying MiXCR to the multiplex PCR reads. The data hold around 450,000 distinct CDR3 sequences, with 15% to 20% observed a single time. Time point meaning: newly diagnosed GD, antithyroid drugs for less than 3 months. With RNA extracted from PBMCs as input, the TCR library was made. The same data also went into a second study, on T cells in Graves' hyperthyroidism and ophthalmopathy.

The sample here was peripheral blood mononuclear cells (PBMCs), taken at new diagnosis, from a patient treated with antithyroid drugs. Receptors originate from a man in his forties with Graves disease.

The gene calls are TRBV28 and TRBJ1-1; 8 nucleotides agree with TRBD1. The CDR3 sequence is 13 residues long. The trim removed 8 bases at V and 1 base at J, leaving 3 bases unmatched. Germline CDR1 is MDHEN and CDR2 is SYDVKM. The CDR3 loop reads CASRRGPNTEAFF. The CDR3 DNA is TGTGCCAGCCGCAGGGGGCCGAACACTGAAGCTTTCTTT.

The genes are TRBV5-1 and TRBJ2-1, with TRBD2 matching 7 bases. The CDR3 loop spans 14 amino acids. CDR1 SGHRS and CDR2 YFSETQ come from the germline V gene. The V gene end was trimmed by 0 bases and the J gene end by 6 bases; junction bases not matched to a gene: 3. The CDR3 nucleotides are TGCGCCAGCAGCTTGGGGACTAGTTGCAATGAGCAGTTCTTC. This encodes CASSLGTSCNEQFF.

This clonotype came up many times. CDR3 DNA sequence: TGTGCCAGCAGCCTGACAGGGGGCAATCAGCCCCAGCATTTT. This gives the protein CASSLTGGNQPQHF. The genes are TRBV18 and TRBJ1-5; 8 bases match TRBD1. Trimming removed 8 bases from V and 2 bases from J; junction bases left unmatched: 5. CDR3 length equals 14 residues. Germline V gene sequence: CDR1 KGHSH, CDR2 LQKENI.

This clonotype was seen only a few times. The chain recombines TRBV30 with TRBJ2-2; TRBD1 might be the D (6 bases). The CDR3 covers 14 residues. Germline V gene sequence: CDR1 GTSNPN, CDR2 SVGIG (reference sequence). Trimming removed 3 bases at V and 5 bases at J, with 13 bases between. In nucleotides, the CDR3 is TGTGCCTGGAGGGGGGCTGAATCGACCGGGGAGCTGTTTTTT. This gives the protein CAWRGAESTGELFF.

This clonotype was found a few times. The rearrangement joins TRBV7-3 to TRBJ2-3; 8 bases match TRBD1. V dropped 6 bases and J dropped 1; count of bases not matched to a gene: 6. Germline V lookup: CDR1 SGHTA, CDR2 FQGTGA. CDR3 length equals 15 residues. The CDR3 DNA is TGTGCCAGCAGTCTGACAGGGGAAGGCACAGATACGCAGTATTTT. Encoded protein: CASSLTGEGTDTQYF.

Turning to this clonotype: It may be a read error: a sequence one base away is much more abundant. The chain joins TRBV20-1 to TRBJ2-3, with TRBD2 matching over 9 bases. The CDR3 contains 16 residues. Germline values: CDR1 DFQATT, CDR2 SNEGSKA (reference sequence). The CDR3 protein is CSAIKREVTSTDTQCF. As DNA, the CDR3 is TGCAGTGCTATTAAGCGGGAGGTCACTAGCACAGATACGCAGTGTTTT.

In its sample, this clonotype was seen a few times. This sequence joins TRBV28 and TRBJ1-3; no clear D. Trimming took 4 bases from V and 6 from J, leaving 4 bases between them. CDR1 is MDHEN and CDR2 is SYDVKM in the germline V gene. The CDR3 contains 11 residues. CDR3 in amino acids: CASSSVNTIYF. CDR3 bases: TGTGCCAGCAGTTCGGTAAACACCATATATTTT.

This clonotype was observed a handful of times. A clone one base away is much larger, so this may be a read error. DNA of the CDR3: TGTGCCAGCAGCCCGGGCCCTTTCACATACAATGAGCAGTACTTC. Translated, it gives CASSPGPFTYNEQYF. The chain carries TRBV3-1 and TRBJ2-1; D ambiguous. The assigned J gene may be wrong: the sequence end matches TRBJ2-7 better. CDR3 length: 15 amino acids. Per germline, CDR1 LGHDT and CDR2 YNNKEL (reference sequence).

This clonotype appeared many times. In DNA form, the CDR3 reads TGTGCCAGCAGCCCACGACTGGAAGAGAGGTACGAGCAGTACTTC. This encodes CASSPRLEERYEQYF. This rearrangement joins TRBV11-2 to TRBJ2-7, with D hard to call. The ends were cut back, 5 bases at V and 4 bases at J, with 18 bases in the middle. In germline, CDR1 is SGHAT, CDR2 FQNNGV. The CDR3 spans 15 residues.

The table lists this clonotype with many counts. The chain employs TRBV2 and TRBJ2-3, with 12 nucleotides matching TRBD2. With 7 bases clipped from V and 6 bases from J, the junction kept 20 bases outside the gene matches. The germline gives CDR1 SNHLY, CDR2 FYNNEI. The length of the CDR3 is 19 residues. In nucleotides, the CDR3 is TGTGCCAGCAAGATAGGACTAGCGGGGCTTAACCCTAAAACGGATACGCAGTATTTT. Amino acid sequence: CASKIGLAGLNPKTDTQYF.

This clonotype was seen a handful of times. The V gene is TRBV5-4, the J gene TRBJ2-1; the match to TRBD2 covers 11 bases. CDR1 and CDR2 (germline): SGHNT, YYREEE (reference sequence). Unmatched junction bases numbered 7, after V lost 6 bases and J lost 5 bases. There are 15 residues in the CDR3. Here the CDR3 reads CASTTGTSGNNEQFF. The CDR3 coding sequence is TGTGCCAGCACCACCGGGACTAGCGGAAACAATGAGCAGTTCTTC.

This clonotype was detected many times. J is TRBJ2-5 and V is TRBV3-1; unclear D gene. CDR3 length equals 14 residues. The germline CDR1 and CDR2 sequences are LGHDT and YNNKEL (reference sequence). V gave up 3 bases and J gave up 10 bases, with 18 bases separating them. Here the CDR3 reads CASSQTEPLGSQYF. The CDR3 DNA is TGTGCCAGCAGCCAGACGGAGCCCCTTGGCAGCCAGTACTTC.

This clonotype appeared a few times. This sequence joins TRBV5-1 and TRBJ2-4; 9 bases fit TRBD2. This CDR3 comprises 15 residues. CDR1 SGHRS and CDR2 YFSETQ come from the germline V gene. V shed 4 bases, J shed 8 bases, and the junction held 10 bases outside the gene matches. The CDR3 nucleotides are TGCGCCAGCAGCAACCCGGGACTAGCCTCGTACATTCAGTACTTC. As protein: CASSNPGLASYIQYF.

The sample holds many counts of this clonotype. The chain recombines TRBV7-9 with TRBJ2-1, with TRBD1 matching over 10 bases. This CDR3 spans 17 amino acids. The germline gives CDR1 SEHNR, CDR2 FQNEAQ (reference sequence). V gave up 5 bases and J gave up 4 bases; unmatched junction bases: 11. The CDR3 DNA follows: TGTGCCAGCAGCCGAACCGCCGGGACAGGGGAGTACAATGAGCAGTTCTTC. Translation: CASSRTAGTGEYNEQFF. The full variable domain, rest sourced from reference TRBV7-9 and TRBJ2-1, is DTGVSQNPRHKITKRGQNVTFRCDPISEHNRLYWYRQTLGQGPEFLTYFQNEAQLEKSRLLSDRFSAERPKGSFSTLEIQRTEQGDSAMYLCASSRTAGTGEYNEQFFGPGTRLTVL.

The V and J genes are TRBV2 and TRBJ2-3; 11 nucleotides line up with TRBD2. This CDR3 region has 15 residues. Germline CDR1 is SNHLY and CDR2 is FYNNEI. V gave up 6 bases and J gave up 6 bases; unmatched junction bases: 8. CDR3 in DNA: TGTGCCAGCAGCCGACTAGCGGGGTTCGTGGATACGCAGTATTTT. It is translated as CASSRLAGFVDTQYF. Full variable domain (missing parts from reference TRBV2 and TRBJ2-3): EPEVTQTPSHQVTQMGQEVILRCVPISNHLYFYWYRQILGQKVEFLVSFYNNEISEKSEIFDDQFSVERPDGSNFTLKIRSTKLEDSAMYFCASSRLAGFVDTQYFGPGTRLTVL.

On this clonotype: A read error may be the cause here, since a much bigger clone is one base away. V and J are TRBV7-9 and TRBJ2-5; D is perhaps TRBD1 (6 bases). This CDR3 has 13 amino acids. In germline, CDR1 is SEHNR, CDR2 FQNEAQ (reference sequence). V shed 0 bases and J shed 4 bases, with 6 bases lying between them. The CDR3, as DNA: TGTGCCAGCAGCTTAGCGACAGGAGAGACCCAGTACTTC. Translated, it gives CASSLATGETQYF. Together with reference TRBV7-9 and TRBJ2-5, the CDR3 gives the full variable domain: DTGVSQNPRHKITKRGQNVTFRCDPISEHNRLYWYRQTLGQGPEFLTYFQNEAQLEKSRLLSDRFSAERPKGSFSTLEIQRTEQGDSAMYLCASSLATGETQYFGPGTRLLVL.

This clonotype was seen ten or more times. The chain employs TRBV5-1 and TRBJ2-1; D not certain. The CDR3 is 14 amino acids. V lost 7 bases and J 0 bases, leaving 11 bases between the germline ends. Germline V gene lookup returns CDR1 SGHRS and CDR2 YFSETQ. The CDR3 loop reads CASRSAVSYNEQFF. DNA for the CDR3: TGCGCCAGCCGGAGCGCCGTCTCCTACAATGAGCAGTTCTTC.